Listed here are 15 T cell receptor beta chains from one sample, sequenced in a study of T cells after yellow fever vaccination. From the 5' RACE reads, TCRdb called clonotypes with MiXCR, one entry per CDR3 protein. In the table there are about 550,000 distinct CDR3 sequences, about 19% of which are singletons. The sample here was PBMCs, taken 15 days after the yellow fever booster vaccination. These receptors were collected from a man aged 25 to 40 who received the YFV17D yellow fever vaccine.

The CDR3 region is CASSLSRTGANEQFF. In DNA form, the CDR3 reads TGTGCCAGCAGTTTATCGAGGACAGGGGCCAATGAGCAGTTCTTC. The V call is TRBV27, the J call TRBJ2-1; 9 nucleotides align to TRBD1. The CDR3 has 15 amino acids. The germline V gene encodes CDR1 MNHEY and CDR2 SMNVEV (reference sequence). Germline trimming cut 0 bases from V and 6 bases from J; bases unmatched to any gene: 3.

The gene calls are TRBV4-3 and TRBJ2-6, with D possibly being TRBD1 (6 bases). With 0 bases removed from V and 12 bases from J, the gap between germline ends came to 18 bases. The CDR3 consists of 16 residues. The germline gives CDR1 LGHNA, CDR2 YSLEER. CDR3 sequence: CASSQDRPKGGGVLTF. The DNA of the CDR3 is TGCGCCAGCAGCCAAGACAGGCCGAAAGGGGGTGGCGTCCTGACTTTC.

The rearrangement links TRBV19 to TRBJ2-5, with 7 bases identical to TRBD2. V shed 4 bases and J 4 bases; nucleotides not matched to a gene: 6. This CDR3 comprises 14 residues. Germline CDR1 reads LNHDA; CDR2 reads SQIVND (reference sequence). CDR3 sequence (DNA): TGTGCCAGTAGTACTAGCGGCAACGGAGAGACCCAGTACTTC. Amino acid sequence: CASSTSGNGETQYF.

This clonotype was detected a few times. The rearrangement links TRBV12-3 or TRBV12-4 to TRBJ2-7, with TRBD2 matching over 8 bases. J gave up 1 base and V 6 bases, and 14 bases lay outside the gene matches. This CDR3 has 17 residues. The CDR3 region is CASRGIGVTSVSYEQYF. CDR3 DNA sequence: TGTGCCAGCAGGGGGATCGGTGTGACTAGCGTTTCCTACGAGCAGTACTTC.

This clonotype was seen more than once but under ten times. The rearrangement links TRBV7-9 to TRBJ2-3, with 8 positions matching TRBD2. After removal of 5 bases from V and 3 bases from J, the junction contained 10 bases not matched to a gene. Germline V gene lookup returns CDR1 SEHNR and CDR2 FQNEAQ (reference sequence). There are 16 residues in the CDR3. DNA for the CDR3: TGTGCCAGCAGCAGCGGGGGCGGCGGGGGGACAGATACGCAGTATTTT. The encoded protein is CASSSGGGGGTDTQYF.

This chain connects TRBV11-2 to TRBJ2-5; no clear D. The CDR3 contains 16 residues. The germline V and J ends were trimmed by 1 base and 7 bases, with 19 bases remaining between them. The germline V gene has CDR1 SGHAT and CDR2 FQNNGV. The CDR3 loop is CASSLGRRVRIGTQYF. The CDR3 DNA reads as TGTGCCAGCAGCTTAGGCAGACGGGTACGGATTGGGACCCAGTACTTC.

The CDR3 region is CASSLRGPEAFF. The CDR3, as DNA: TGTGCCAGCAGCCTCCGGGGGCCTGAAGCTTTCTTT. The chain has TRBV12-3 or TRBV12-4 and TRBJ1-1, with D maybe TRBD1 (6 bases). The CDR3 covers 12 residues. V was pared by 6 bases and J by 6 bases, with 11 bases between.

This clonotype was counted only a few times. The chain recombines TRBV5-1 with TRBJ1-1; 8 nucleotides line up with TRBD1. The CDR3 is made up of 17 amino acids. The germline gives CDR1 SGHRS, CDR2 YFSETQ. The V segment lost 2 bases and the J segment 4 bases; nucleotides outside the gene matches: 13. The CDR3 nucleotides are TGCGCCAGCAGCTTTTTGGCCCTTCGGGGGACAGGCACTGAAGCTTTCTTT. Translation gives CASSFLALRGTGTEAFF.

V is TRBV14 and J is TRBJ2-3, with D perhaps matching TRBD2 (6 bases). This CDR3 is 15 amino acids long. Germline CDR1 and CDR2: SGHDN and FVKESK. Trimming cost V 5 bases and J 0 bases, with 12 bases left between them. Here the CDR3 reads CASSYGLPSTDTQYF. The CDR3 nucleotides are TGTGCCAGCAGCTATGGACTACCTAGCACAGATACGCAGTATTTT.

The rearrangement links TRBV20-1 to TRBJ2-7; 10 bases fit TRBD2. The V gene's germline CDR1 is DFQATT and CDR2 SNEGSKA (reference sequence). Trimming removed 0 bases from V and 6 bases from J; junction bases left unmatched: 2. The CDR3 sequence is 13 residues long. The CDR3 DNA follows: TGCAGTGCTAGAGAACCTAGCGGGGGCGAGCAGTACTTC. It specifies CSAREPSGGEQYF.

This clonotype was seen a few times. The chain combines TRBV7-8 with TRBJ2-5; D is undetermined. V dropped 0 bases and J dropped 3 bases, with 5 bases sitting between them. This CDR3 has 13 amino acids. Germline lookup yields CDR1 SGHVS and CDR2 FQNEAQ. The CDR3 nucleotides are TGTGCCAGCAGCTTAGCCCTAAAAGAGACCCAGTACTTC. Its translation: CASSLALKETQYF. The variable domain in full, with the rest retrieved from reference TRBV7-8 and TRBJ2-5, is GAGVSQSPRYKVAKRGQDVALRCDPISGHVSLFWYQQALGQGPEFLTYFQNEAQLDKSGLPSDRFFAERPEGSVSTLKIQRTQQEDSAVYLCASSLALKETQYFGPGTRLLVL.

The V call is TRBV30, the J call TRBJ2-7; TRBD2 aligns across 8 bases. CDR1 and CDR2 from the germline V gene are GTSNPN and SVGIG (reference sequence). CDR3 length: 13 amino acids. The trim removed 1 base at V and 3 bases at J, leaving 2 bases unmatched. In DNA form, the CDR3 reads TGTGCCTGGAGTGCCGGGACTAGCTACGAGCAGTACTTC. As protein: CAWSAGTSYEQYF.

In this sample, this clonotype turned up a few times. In DNA form, the CDR3 reads TGTGCCAGCAGCTTATCGTTAGGGGGGATTAACGAGCAGTACTTC. This codes for CASSLSLGGINEQYF. The chain uses TRBV7-2 and TRBJ2-7, with D possibly being TRBD1 or TRBD2 (6 bases each). The CDR3 is 15 amino acids. The ends were cut back, 2 bases at V and 5 bases at J, with 16 bases in the middle. CDR1 is SGHTA, CDR2 FQGNSA, per germline.

This chain uses TRBV7-2 with TRBJ2-3, with a possible D match to TRBD2 (6 bases). This CDR3 has 16 residues. Trimming pared 1 base from V and 2 bases from J, leaving 13 bases between. The germline V gene has CDR1 SGHTA and CDR2 FQGNSA. CDR3 in amino acids: CASSLGAGPVTDTQYF. The CDR3 region has the DNA TGTGCCAGCAGCTTAGGTGCGGGGCCTGTCACAGATACGCAGTATTTT.

This clonotype was found a few times. This rearrangement joins TRBV20-1 to TRBJ1-1; D gene ambiguous. The V and J ends lost 3 bases and 1 base respectively, with 6 bases between them. Per the germline V gene, CDR1 is DFQATT and CDR2 is SNEGSKA (reference sequence). The CDR3 is made up of 12 amino acids. The CDR3 region is CSARGRNTEAFF. The CDR3 DNA reads TGCAGTGCTAGGGGCAGGAACACTGAAGCTTTCTTT.